The 8 T cell receptor beta chains listed next were all sequenced from one sample in a study of shared clonotypes between healthy human individuals (TCRdb year 2020). The library was prepared using the immunoSEQ multiplex PCR assay. What TCRdb holds here is the immuneACCESS table cut down to in-frame rearrangements. Part of the clones is not present; checked against another copy, under half of the missing clones reflect an unresolved V gene, and the others are unexplained. Present in this sample are approximately 320,000 clones, around nine tenths of which were seen just once. The top ten constitute 15% to 20% of the sample. Sample: memory CD8+ T cells sorted from blood. The meaning of the sample's cell subset or site label: CD45RO+ cells pooled with CCR7-negative TemRA cells. These TCRs come from a young man in good health.

The chain carries TRBV9 and TRBJ1-1; tentative D call: TRBD1 (6 bases). This CDR3 has 14 amino acids. Germline V gene lookup returns CDR1 SGDLS and CDR2 YYNGEE. V lost 3 bases, J lost 2 bases, and 11 bases lay in between. In DNA, the CDR3 is TGTGCCAGCAGCGAGGAGGGGACAAACACTGAAGCTTTCTTT. This translates into CASSEEGTNTEAFF.

This chain joins TRBV28 and TRBJ1-6, with D tentatively TRBD1 (6 bases). Trimming removed 5 bases from V and 10 bases from J, with 15 bases in between. Per the germline V gene, CDR1 is MDHEN and CDR2 is SYDVKM. This CDR3 spans 14 amino acids. CDR3 nucleotides: TGTGCCAGCAGTGGGTATGGGGGCAGATCACCCCTCCACTTT. Translating it yields CASSGYGGRSPLHF.

As regards this clone: Other DNA sequences of this sample code for an identical CDR3. The chain uses TRBV27 and TRBJ2-3; no reliable D call. Between the trimmed V and J ends, which lost 1 base and 5 bases, there was a span of 4 bases. The CDR3 runs 12 residues. The germline gives CDR1 MNHEY, CDR2 SMNVEV (reference sequence). CDR3 in DNA: TGTGCCAGCAGTTTATACGGAGATACGCAGTATTTT. Protein product: CASSLYGDTQYF.

V and J are TRBV6-5 and TRBJ2-7, with 12 bases lining up with TRBD1. The CDR3 runs to 15 residues. V dropped 5 bases and J dropped 7; count of bases not matched to a gene: 9. CDR1 is MNHEY, CDR2 SVGAGI, per germline. Written as DNA, the CDR3 is TGTGCCAGCAGTATAGGGACAGGGGGCCTTAGTGAGCAGTACTTC. Residues: CASSIGTGGLSEQYF.

The chain recombines TRBV5-1 with TRBJ1-2; a possible D gene is TRBD1 (5 bases). From germline, CDR1 is SGHRS and CDR2 YFSETQ. Trimming pared 0 bases from V and 5 bases from J, leaving 20 bases between. The CDR3 covers 17 residues. CDR3 coding DNA: TGCGCCAGCAGCTTGGTTTGGGGGACGGTGTTATCGTATGGCTACACCTTC. This codes for CASSLVWGTVLSYGYTF. Filled out from reference TRBV5-1 and TRBJ1-2, the complete variable domain reads KAGVTQTPRYLIKTRGQQVTLSCSPISGHRSVSWYQQTPGQGLQFLFEYFSETQRNKGNFPGRFSGRQFSNSRSEMNVSTLELGDSALYLCASSLVWGTVLSYGYTFGSGTRLTVV.

V usage is TRBV6-6 and J usage is TRBJ2-1; tentative D call: TRBD1 (6 bases). The CDR3 contains 15 residues. V lost 0 bases to trimming and J lost 8 bases, with 14 bases between them. CDR1 and CDR2 (germline): MNHNY, SVGAGI (reference sequence). The CDR3 nucleotides read TGTGCCAGCAGTTACTCGGACAGTCGGAACTATGAGCAGTTCTTC. Translating it yields CASSYSDSRNYEQFF.

The chain uses TRBV10-3 and TRBJ2-7; D perhaps matches TRBD1 (5 bases). The CDR3 is 13 amino acids. Germline CDR1 and CDR2: ENHRY and SYGVKD. The germline V and J ends were trimmed by 8 bases and 5 bases, with 16 bases remaining between them. CDR3 in amino acids: CAIGGVGVDEQYF. CDR3 in DNA: TGTGCCATCGGTGGGGTAGGGGTAGACGAGCAGTACTTC.

Worth noting for this clone: This specimen includes other DNA sequences encoding the same CDR3. This rearrangement joins TRBV9 to TRBJ2-3; no definite D call. Trimming took off 0 bases at V and 0 bases at J, with 11 bases between the two ends. The CDR3 runs to 16 residues. CDR1 is SGDLS, CDR2 YYNGEE, per germline. The CDR3 is CASSVEGGSSTDTQYF. The DNA of the CDR3 is TGTGCCAGCAGCGTAGAGGGTGGATCTAGCACAGATACGCAGTATTTT. The entire variable domain, with the rest obtained from reference TRBV9 and TRBJ2-3, is as follows: DSGVTQTPKHLITATGQRVTLRCSPRSGDLSVYWYQQSLDQGLQFLIQYYNGEERAKGNILERFSAQQFPDLHSELNLSSLELGDSALYFCASSVEGGSSTDTQYFGPGTRLTVL.